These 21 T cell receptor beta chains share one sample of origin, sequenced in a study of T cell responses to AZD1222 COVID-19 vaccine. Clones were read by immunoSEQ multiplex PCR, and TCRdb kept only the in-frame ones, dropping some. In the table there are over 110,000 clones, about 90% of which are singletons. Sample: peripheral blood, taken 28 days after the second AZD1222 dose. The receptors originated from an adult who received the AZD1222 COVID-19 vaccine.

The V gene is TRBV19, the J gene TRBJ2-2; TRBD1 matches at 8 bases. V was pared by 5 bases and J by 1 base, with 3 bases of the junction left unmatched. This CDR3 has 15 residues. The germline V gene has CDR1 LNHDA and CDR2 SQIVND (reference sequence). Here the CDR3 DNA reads TGTGCCAGTAGTGGGGGACAGGTGAACACCGGGGAGCTGTTTTTT. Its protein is CASSGGQVNTGELFF.

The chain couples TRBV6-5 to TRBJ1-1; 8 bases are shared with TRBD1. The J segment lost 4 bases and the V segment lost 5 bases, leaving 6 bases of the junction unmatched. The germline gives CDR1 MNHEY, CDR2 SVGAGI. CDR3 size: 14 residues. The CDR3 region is CASSRTGLGTEAFF. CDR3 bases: TGTGCCAGCAGTCGGACAGGGTTAGGCACTGAAGCTTTCTTT.

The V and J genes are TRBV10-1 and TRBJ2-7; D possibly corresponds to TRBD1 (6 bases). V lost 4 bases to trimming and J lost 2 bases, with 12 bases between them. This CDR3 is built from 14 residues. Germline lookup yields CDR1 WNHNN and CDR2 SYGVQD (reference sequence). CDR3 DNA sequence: TGCGCCAGCAGTGTTGCAGGGGACGCCTACGAGCAGTACTTC. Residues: CASSVAGDAYEQYF.

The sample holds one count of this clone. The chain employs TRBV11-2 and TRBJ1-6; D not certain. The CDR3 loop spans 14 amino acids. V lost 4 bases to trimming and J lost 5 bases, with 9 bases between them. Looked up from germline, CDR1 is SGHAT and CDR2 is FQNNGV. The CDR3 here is CASSSRRDNSPLHF. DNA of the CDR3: TGTGCCAGCAGCTCCCGTCGGGATAATTCACCCCTCCACTTT.

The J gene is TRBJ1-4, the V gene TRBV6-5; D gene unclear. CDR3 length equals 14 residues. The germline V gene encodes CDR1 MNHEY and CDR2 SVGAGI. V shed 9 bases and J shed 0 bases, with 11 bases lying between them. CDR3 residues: CASAQSATNEKLFF. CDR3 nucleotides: TGTGCCAGTGCTCAGAGTGCAACTAATGAAAAACTGTTTTTT.

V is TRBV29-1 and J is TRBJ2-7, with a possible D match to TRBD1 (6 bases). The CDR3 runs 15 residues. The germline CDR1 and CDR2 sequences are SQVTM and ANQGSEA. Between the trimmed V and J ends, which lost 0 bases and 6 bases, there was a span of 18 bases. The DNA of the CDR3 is TGCAGCGTTGAAGATAAATTCGGGGCCAGGGGCGAGCAGTACTTC. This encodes CSVEDKFGARGEQYF.

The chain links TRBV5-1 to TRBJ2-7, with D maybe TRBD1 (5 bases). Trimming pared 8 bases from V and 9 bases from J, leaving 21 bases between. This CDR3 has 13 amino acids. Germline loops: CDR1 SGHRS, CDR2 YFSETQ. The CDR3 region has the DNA TGCGCCAGTAGCCGAGAGGACACAGGATTGCAGTACTTC. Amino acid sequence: CASSREDTGLQYF.

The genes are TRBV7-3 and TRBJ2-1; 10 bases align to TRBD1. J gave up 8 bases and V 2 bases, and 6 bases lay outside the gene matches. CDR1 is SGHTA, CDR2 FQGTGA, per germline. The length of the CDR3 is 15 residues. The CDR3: CASSLDRGRVDEQFF. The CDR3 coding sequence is TGTGCCAGCAGCTTAGACAGGGGGCGGGTCGATGAGCAGTTCTTC.

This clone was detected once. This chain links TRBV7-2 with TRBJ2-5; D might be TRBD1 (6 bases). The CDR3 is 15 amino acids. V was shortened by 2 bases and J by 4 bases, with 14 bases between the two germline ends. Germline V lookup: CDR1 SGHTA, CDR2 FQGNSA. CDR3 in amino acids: CASSLNQGLGETQYF. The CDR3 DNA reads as TGTGCCAGCAGCTTAAATCAGGGGCTGGGAGAGACCCAGTACTTC.

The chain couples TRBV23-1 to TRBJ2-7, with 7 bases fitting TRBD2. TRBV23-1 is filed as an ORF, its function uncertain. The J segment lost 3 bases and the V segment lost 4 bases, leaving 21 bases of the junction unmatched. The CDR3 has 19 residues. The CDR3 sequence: CASSPLREGQFRFSYEQYF. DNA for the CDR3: TGCGCCAGCAGTCCCTTAAGGGAGGGTCAATTTCGCTTCAGCTACGAGCAGTACTTC.

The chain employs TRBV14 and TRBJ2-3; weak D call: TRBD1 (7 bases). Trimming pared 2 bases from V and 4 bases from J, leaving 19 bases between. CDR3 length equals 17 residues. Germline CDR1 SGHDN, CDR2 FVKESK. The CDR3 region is CASSQPGRGTAPDTQYF. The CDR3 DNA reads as TGTGCCAGCAGCCAACCTGGACGGGGGACAGCCCCAGATACGCAGTATTTT.

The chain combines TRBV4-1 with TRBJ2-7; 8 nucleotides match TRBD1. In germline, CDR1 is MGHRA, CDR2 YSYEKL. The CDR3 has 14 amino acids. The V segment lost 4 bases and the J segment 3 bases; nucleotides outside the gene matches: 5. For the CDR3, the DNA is TGCGCCAGCAGCCCCACACAGGGGGTCTACGAGCAGTACTTC. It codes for CASSPTQGVYEQYF.

The CDR3 reads CASKSGAKISTDTQYF. The CDR3 coding sequence is TGTGCCAGCAAAAGCGGGGCCAAAATTAGCACAGATACGCAGTATTTT. V usage is TRBV28 and J usage is TRBJ2-3; 7 bases line up with TRBD2. Germline-derived CDR1 and CDR2 are MDHEN and SYDVKM. The CDR3 covers 16 residues. V was clipped by 7 bases and J by 0 bases; unmatched bases: 10.

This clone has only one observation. CDR3 bases: TGTGCCAGCTCACCAAGGACGGATCCACGATATGGCTACACCTTC. This sequence encodes CASSPRTDPRYGYTF. The chain couples TRBV18 to TRBJ1-2; D unresolved. The CDR3 sequence is 15 residues long. Trimming took 2 bases from V and 5 from J, leaving 15 bases between them. From germline, CDR1 is KGHSH and CDR2 LQKENI.

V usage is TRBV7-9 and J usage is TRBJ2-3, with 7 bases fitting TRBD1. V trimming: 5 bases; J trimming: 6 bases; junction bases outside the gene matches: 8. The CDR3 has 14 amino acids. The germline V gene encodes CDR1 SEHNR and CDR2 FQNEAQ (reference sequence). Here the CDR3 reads CASSDPGGRDTQYF. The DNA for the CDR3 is TGTGCCAGCAGCGACCCAGGGGGTAGGGATACGCAGTATTTT.

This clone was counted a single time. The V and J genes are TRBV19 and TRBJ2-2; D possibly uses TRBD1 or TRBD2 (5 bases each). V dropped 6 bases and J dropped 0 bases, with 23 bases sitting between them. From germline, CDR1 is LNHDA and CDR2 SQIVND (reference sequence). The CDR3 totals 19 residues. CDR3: CASSPLRELAVPNTGELFF. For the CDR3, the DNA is TGTGCCAGTAGCCCCCTCAGGGAGCTCGCCGTCCCGAACACCGGGGAGCTGTTTTTT.

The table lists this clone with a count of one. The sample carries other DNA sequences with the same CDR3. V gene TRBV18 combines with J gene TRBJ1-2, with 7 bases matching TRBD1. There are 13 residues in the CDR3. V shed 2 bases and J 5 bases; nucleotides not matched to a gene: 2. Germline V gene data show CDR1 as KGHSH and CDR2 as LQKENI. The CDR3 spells CASSPGTAYGYTF. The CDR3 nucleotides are TGTGCCAGCTCACCAGGGACAGCTTATGGCTACACCTTC.

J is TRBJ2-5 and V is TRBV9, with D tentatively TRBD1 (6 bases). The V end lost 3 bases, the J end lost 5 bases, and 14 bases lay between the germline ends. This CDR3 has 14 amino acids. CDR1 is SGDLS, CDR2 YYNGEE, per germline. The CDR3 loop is CASSAGPRGETQYF. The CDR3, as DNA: TGTGCCAGCAGCGCCGGGCCAAGGGGGGAGACCCAGTACTTC.

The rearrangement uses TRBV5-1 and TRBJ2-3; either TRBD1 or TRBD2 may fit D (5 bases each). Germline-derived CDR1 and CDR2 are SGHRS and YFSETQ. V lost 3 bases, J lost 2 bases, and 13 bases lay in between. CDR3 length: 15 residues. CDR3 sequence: CASSSGTTPTDTQYF. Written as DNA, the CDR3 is TGCGCCAGCAGCTCCGGGACCACCCCCACAGATACGCAGTATTTT.

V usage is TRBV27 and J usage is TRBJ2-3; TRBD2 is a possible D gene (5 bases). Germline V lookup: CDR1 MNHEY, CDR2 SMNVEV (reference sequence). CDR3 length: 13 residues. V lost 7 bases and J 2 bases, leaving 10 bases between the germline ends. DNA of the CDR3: TGTGCCAGCAAGGACTGGTCCACAGATACGCAGTATTTT. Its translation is CASKDWSTDTQYF.

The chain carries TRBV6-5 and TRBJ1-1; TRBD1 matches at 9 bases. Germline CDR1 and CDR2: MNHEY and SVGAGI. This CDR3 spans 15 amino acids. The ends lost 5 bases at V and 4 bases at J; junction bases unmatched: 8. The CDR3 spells CASSPATGGGTEAFF. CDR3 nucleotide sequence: TGTGCCAGCAGTCCAGCGACAGGGGGAGGCACTGAAGCTTTCTTT.